This T cell receptor beta chain originates from a study of STAT5B mutations in CD4+ large granular lymphocyte leukemia. Background on the study: Healthy donors showed HLA-associated enrichment of the CDR3 'QG' motif.

Points on this clone: The antigen is unknown.

Regarding the study as a whole: 8/27 top patient clones versus 2/35 control clones were TRBV06-family. Approximately 25% of private leukemic clonotypes occurred rarely in other patients' non-leukemic repertoires.

Method: immunoSEQ multiplex PCR; TCRdb's copy keeps in-frame clones and lacks some. Of approximately 32,000 clones listed, more than 55% are singletons. CDR1 and CDR2 (germline): SGHRS, YFSETQ. This CDR3 has 18 residues. J gave up 2 bases and V 3 bases, and 15 bases lay outside the gene matches. This receptor was obtained from a human donor in good health. Material: CD4+ T cells from blood buffy coats. The chain has TRBV5-1 and TRBJ2-5; TRBD2 aligns across 8 bases. The CDR3 is CASSYPEWASGFQETQYF. As DNA, the CDR3 is TGCGCCAGCAGCTATCCAGAATGGGCTAGCGGGTTTCAAGAGACCCAGTACTTC.